Given below is one TCR beta chain in context. These data are taken from a study of blood T cell repertoires in COVID-19. Across the study: Both acute and convalescent COVID-19 samples were obtained from the United States, Italy and Spain. Sources were T cells, B-cell-depleted T cells, or PBMCs; the material itself was cDNA or gDNA.

As handled by the study authors: Reference gene primer amplification gave nucleated cell count estimates. This table comes from immunoSEQ multiplex PCR, and its TCRdb copy is limited to in-frame clones, with some not included. The V and J calls and clone size were taken over from that table, and D and trimming were inferred from the DNA. Of hundreds of thousands of clones in the sample, approximately 89% were seen once. This TCR came from a woman in her twenties or thirties who had recovered from COVID-19. Source material: peripheral blood.

The CDR3 reads CASRFGAGSSYEQYF. DNA for the CDR3: TGTGCCAGCCGTTTCGGGGCGGGAAGCTCCTACGAGCAGTACTTC. The chain recombines TRBV19 with TRBJ2-7; perhaps TRBD2 as D (6 bases). CDR1 and CDR2 (germline): LNHDA, SQIVND (reference sequence). V lost 9 bases to trimming and J lost 0 bases, with 18 bases between them. This CDR3 has 15 amino acids.